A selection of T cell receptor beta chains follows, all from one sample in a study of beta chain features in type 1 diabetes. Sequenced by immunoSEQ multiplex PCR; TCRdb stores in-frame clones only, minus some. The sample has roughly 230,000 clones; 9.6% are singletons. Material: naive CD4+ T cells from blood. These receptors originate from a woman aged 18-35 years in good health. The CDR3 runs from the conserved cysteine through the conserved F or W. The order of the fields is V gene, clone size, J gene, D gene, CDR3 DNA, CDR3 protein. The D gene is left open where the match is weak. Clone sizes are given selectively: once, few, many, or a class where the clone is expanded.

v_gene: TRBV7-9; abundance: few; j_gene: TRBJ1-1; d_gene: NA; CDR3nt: TGTGCCAGCAGCACAGACGCGAACACTGAAGCTTTCTTT; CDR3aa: CASSTDANTEAFF
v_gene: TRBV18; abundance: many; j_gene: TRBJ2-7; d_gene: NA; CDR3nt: TGTGCCAGCTCACCGCCGACAGGCGCCTACGAGCAGTACTTC; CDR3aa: CASSPPTGAYEQYF
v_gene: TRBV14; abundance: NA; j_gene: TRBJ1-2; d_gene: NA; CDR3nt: TGTGCCAGCAGCCAAGTCTACAACTATGGCTACACCTTC; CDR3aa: CASSQVYNYGYTF
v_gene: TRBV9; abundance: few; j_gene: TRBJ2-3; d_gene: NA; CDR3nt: TGTGCCAGCAGCGTAGACCACTACCCCGGGACGCAGTATTTT; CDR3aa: CASSVDHYPGTQYF
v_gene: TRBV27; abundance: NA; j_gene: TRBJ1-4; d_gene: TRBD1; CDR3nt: TGTGCCAGCAGCCTCCGGGGGACAGGGTTCACTAATGAAAAACTGTTTTTT; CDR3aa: CASSLRGTGFTNEKLFF
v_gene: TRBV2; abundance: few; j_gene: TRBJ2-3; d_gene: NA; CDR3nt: TGTGCCAGCAGTGAAGACAGGGCCGGAGATACGCAGTATTTT; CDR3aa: CASSEDRAGDTQYF
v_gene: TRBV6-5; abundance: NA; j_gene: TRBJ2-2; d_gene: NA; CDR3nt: TGTGCCAGCAGTTACGGGCTAGGGGACACCGGGGAGCTGTTTTTT; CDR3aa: CASSYGLGDTGELFF
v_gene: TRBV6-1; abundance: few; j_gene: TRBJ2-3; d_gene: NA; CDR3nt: TGTGCCAGCACGGCGCGGGCCAGCACAGATACGCAGTATTTT; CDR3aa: CASTARASTDTQYF
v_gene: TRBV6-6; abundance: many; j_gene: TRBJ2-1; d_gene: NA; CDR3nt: TGTGCCAGCACCAACGGGGGTAACAATGAGCAGTTCTTC; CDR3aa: CASTNGGNNEQFF
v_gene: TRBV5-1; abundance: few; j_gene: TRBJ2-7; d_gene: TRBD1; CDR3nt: TGCGCCAGCAGCTTGCACCGGGACAGCCTACTCTACGAGCAGTACTTC; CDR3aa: CASSLHRDSLLYEQYF
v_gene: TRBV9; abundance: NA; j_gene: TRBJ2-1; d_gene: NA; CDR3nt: TGTGCCAGCAGCGGCGGGGCCAGGGTAATGGAGCAGTTCTTC; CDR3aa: CASSGGARVMEQFF
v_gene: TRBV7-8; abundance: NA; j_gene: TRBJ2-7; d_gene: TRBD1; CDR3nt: TGTGCCAGCAGCTCCGTTCCATCCCGGGACAGGGAGTCCTACGAGCAGTACTTC; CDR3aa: CASSSVPSRDRESYEQYF
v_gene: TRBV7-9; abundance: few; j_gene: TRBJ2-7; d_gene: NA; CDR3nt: TGTGCCAGCACCCGGGGCATCCAGGGGAGCTCCTACGAGCAGTACTTC; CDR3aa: CASTRGIQGSSYEQYF
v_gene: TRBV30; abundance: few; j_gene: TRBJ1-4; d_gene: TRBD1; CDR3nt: TGTGCCTGGACCGGGGACAGAAACAATGAAAAACTGTTTTTT; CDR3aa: CAWTGDRNNEKLFF